The clone carrying this T cell receptor (beta chain) occurred a few times. Its specificity is unknown. This entry is derived from a study of early T cells in non-severe SARS-CoV-2 infection. The wider study: Unsorted whole-blood RNA was sequenced in bulk, leaving chains unpaired.

CDR1 and CDR2 from the germline V gene are SGHTA and FQGTGA. There are 13 residues in the CDR3. V lost 4 bases and J lost 6, with 12 bases in between. Broader study findings: A preference for anti-spike CD8 responses marked VDJdb matching, which missed private and CD4 specificities.

As part of library construction, unique molecular identifiers were attached to individual cDNA molecules. One entry per CDR3 protein results from TCRdb running MiXCR on the 5' RACE reads. In the table there are about 49,000 distinct CDR3 sequences, roughly 4% of which are singletons. Material: whole blood. The chain uses TRBV7-3 and TRBJ2-5; tentatively, D is TRBD1 or TRBD2 (5 bases each). This receptor was taken from an adult who was a healthcare worker with PCR-confirmed SARS-CoV-2 infection or an uninfected control (not recorded which). The CDR3 reads CASSSTRGQTQYF. The CDR3, as DNA: TGTGCCAGCAGCTCCACCCGGGGACAGACCCAGTACTTC.